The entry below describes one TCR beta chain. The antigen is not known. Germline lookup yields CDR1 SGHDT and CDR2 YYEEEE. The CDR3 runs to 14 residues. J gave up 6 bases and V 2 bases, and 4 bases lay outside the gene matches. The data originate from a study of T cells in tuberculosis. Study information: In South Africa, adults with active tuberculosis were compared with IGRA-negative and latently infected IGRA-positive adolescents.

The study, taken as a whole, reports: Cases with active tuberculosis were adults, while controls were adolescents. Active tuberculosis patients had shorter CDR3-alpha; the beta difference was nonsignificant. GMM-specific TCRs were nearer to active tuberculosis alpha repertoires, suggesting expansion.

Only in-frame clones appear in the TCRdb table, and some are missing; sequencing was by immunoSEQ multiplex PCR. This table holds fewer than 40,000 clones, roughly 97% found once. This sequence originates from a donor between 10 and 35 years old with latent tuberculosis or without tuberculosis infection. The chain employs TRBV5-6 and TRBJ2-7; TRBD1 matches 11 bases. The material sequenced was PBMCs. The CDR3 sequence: CASSLGTGGVEQYF. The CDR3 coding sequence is TGTGCCAGCAGCTTAGGGACAGGGGGGGTCGAGCAGTACTTC.